This entry concerns a single T cell receptor beta chain. Other DNA variants within this sample encode the same CDR3. This CDR3 has 14 residues. From germline, CDR1 is SQVTM and CDR2 ANQGSEA. The junction had 2 bases not matched to a gene; V was cut back by 7 bases and J by 2 bases. The sample belongs to a study of CD8+ T cells in alopecia areata. Study at large: Percent affected scalp area, the SALT score, rated treated patients' severity.

Treatment of the sample: oral pan-JAK inhibitor, 5-10 mg twice daily. As part of sample collection, lesional scalp punch biopsies and peripheral blood were taken from alopecia areata patients. It was cDNA, reverse transcribed from extracted RNA, that served as the sequencing template. Some clones are missing from TCRdb's copy, which holds only in-frame ones; the method was immunoSEQ multiplex PCR. The data show some 120,000 clones, approximately 60% seen once. The TCR was taken from a human donor with alopecia areata. Sequencing used CD4+ T cells sorted from blood, obtained at week 4, from a patient treated with tofacitinib. The V and J genes are TRBV29-1 and TRBJ2-1, with 13 nucleotides matching TRBD2. CDR3 sequence reads: CSAGTSGTYNEQFF. Here the CDR3 DNA reads TGCAGCGCCGGGACTAGCGGGACCTACAATGAGCAGTTCTTC.